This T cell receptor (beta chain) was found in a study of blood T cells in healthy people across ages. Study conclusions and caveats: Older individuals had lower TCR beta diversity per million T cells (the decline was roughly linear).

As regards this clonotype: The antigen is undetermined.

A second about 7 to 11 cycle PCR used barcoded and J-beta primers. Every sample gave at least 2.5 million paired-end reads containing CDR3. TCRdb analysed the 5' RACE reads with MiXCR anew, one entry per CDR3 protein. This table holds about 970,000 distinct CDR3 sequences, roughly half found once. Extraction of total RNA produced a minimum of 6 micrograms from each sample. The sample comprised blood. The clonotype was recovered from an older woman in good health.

CDR3 protein: CASSPSPGGLGTDTQYF. In DNA form, the CDR3 reads TGTGCCAGCAGCCCCTCCCCTGGTGGCCTTGGGACAGATACGCAGTATTTT. J is TRBJ2-3 and V is TRBV3-1; no clear D. Trimming removed 4 bases at V and 3 bases at J, with 20 bases between. Germline V lookup: CDR1 LGHDT, CDR2 YNNKEL (reference sequence). The CDR3 is 17 residues long.